This paragraph covers one TCR beta chain sequence. This cohort consisted of healthy bone marrow donors. The study sampled nominally healthy donors, though unrecorded immune exposures were likely. The entry originates in a study of cytomegalovirus exposure and HLA in healthy donors. As for the study in general: T cells numbering about 200 million yielded roughly 120 million unique TCR beta sequences in an earlier analysis. Unique TCRs from HLA-typed donors, 75 million to 100 million of them, were held in an early data release.

Researchers ran the PCR with 60 Vbeta and 13 Jbeta primers. Sequenced by immunoSEQ multiplex PCR; TCRdb stores in-frame clones only, minus some. The table includes some 150,000 clones, 80% detected once. The ends lost 9 bases at V and 4 bases at J; junction bases unmatched: 11. Germline V CDR1 and CDR2: SNHLY, FYNNEI. The CDR3 has 15 residues. Sequencing was done on a sample of PBMCs. The sequence derives from a woman in her forties or fifties in good health and CMV-seropositive. This sequence joins TRBV2 and TRBJ2-3; 9 nucleotides align to TRBD2. The CDR3 nucleotides read TGTGCCAGGTTAGGACTAGCGAGTTTAGCAGATACGCAGTATTTT. Its translation is CARLGLASLADTQYF.